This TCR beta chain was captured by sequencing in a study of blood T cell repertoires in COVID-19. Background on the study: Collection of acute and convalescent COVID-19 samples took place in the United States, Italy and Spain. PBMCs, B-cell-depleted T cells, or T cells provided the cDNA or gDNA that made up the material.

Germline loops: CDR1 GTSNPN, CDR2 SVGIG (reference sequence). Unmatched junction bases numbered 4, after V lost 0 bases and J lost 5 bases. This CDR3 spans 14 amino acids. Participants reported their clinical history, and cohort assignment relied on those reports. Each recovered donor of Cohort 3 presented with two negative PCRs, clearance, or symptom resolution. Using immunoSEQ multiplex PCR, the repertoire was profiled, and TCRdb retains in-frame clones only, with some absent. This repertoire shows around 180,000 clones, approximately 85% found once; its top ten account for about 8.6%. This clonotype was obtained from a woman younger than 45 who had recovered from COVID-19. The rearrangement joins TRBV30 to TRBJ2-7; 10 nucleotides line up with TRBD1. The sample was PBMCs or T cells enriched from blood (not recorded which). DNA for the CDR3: TGTGCCTGGAGTGTTTCCGGACAGGGGGACGAGCAGTACTTC. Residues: CAWSVSGQGDEQYF.